This T cell receptor beta chain emerged from a study of OX40 agonist ivuxolimab in advanced cancers. Study at large: Partial responses, seen in three patients, involved one hepatocellular carcinoma and two cutaneous melanomas.

Clones were sequenced by immunoSEQ multiplex PCR, and TCRdb holds only the in-frame ones, with some missing. The sample includes about 73,000 clones, 92% seen only once; the top ten take roughly a tenth. Study conclusions and caveats: Partial responders at 0.1-3.0 mg/kg had among the lowest clonal expansion. There was clonal expansion of CD4+ and CD8+ blood T cells by week 6 at 0.1 to 3.0 mg/kg.

About this clone itself: Its specificity is not known.

The source is an adult with an advanced solid tumor such as melanoma, head and neck, liver or kidney cancer. The starting material was CD4+ or CD8+ T cells sorted from blood, obtained in a trial of the OX40 agonist ivuxolimab.

CDR3 amino acids: CASSLAGSYEQYF. The CDR3, as DNA: TGTGCCAGCAGTCTAGCGGGGAGCTACGAGCAGTACTTC. The chain couples TRBV6-6 to TRBJ2-7, with 9 bases that match TRBD2. CDR3 length: 13 amino acids. The ends lost 5 bases at V and 3 bases at J; junction bases unmatched: 2. CDR1 and CDR2 from the germline V gene are MNHNY and SVGAGI (reference sequence).